This TCR beta chain was found in a study of T-cell reconstitution after alpha-beta-depleted transplantation in children. TCRbeta library construction was performed incorporating unique molecular identifiers. Each CDR3 protein is one row after TCRdb ran MiXCR on the PCR reads. The table shows approximately 1,000,000 distinct CDR3 sequences, with 25% to 35% occurring only once. The length of the CDR3 is 16 residues. With 1 base clipped from V and 4 bases from J, the junction kept 9 bases outside the gene matches. Germline V gene data show CDR1 as SGHRS and CDR2 as YFSETQ. The source was PBMCs, mostly from graft donor cells, collected 360 days after TCRalphabeta/CD19-depleted stem cell transplant. This clonotype originated in a boy under two years old who had a stem cell transplant for SCID, so the T cells may come from the graft donor. V gene TRBV5-1 combines with J gene TRBJ2-5; 8 bases match TRBD2. DNA for the CDR3: TGCGCCAGCAGCTTGAAGCTAGCGGGTATGGGAGAGACCCAGTACTTC. Its protein is CASSLKLAGMGETQYF.